The 5 T cell receptor beta chains presented below share a single source sample, sequenced in a study of T cell responses to AZD1222 COVID-19 vaccine (dated by TCRdb to the early 2020s). Explained via the paper, the time point label denotes: baseline before first vaccination. Libraries were prepared through the immunoSEQ multiplex PCR assay. Entries here come from immuneACCESS through TCRdb and include only in-frame sequences with V and J called. Some clones fail to appear in such tables; in the studies checked, an unresolved V gene covers under half of the shortfall, and the cause of the remainder is unknown. This sample gives 100,000 or so clones in total; approximately 91% of them show up just once. Around 1.7% of the sample is in the top ten clones. Sequenced here: peripheral blood, sampled on day 0 of AZD1222 vaccination. All receptors derive from an adult in good health.

In DNA form, the CDR3 reads TGTGCCAGCAGAGGCGAGGGCAGTTCCACCGGGGAGCTGTTTTTT. Encoded protein: CASRGEGSSTGELFF. The J gene is TRBJ2-2, the V gene TRBV2, with TRBD2 as a possible D gene (5 bases). The CDR3 has 15 amino acids. V lost 6 bases and J lost 4, with 15 bases in between. Germline assignment: CDR1 SNHLY and CDR2 FYNNEI.

The genes are TRBV2 and TRBJ1-5; 7 positions agree with TRBD1. The CDR3 runs 15 residues. The junction had 8 bases not matched to a gene; V was cut back by 6 bases and J by 3 bases. CDR1 SNHLY and CDR2 FYNNEI come from the germline V gene. The DNA for the CDR3 is TGTGCCAGCAGCCTCCTCGGACAGGCCAATCAGCCCCAGCATTTT. This gives the protein CASSLLGQANQPQHF.

The V and J genes are TRBV15 and TRBJ2-7, with 12 positions matching TRBD2. The CDR3 totals 15 residues. The J segment lost 7 bases and the V segment lost 3 bases, leaving 7 bases of the junction unmatched. CDR1 LNHNV and CDR2 YYDKDF come from the germline V gene (reference sequence). The CDR3 DNA is TGTGCCACCAGCAGCCGACTAGCGGGAGTGGGGGAGCAGTACTTC. Translation gives CATSSRLAGVGEQYF. The full variable domain, its missing parts supplied by reference TRBV15 and TRBJ2-7, is DAMVIQNPRYQVTQFGKPVTLSCSQTLNHNVMYWYQQKSSQAPKLLFHYYDKDFNNEADTPDNFQSRRPNTSFCFLDIRSPGLGDTAMYLCATSSRLAGVGEQYFGPGTRLTVT.

The V call is TRBV6-6, the J call TRBJ1-1, with D unresolved. The germline gives CDR1 MNHNY, CDR2 SVGAGI (reference sequence). Trimming took 7 bases from V and 1 from J, leaving 10 bases between them. The CDR3 covers 13 residues. The chain's CDR3 is CASTLDPNTEAFF. As DNA, the CDR3 is TGTGCCAGCACCTTAGACCCGAACACTGAAGCTTTCTTT.

The J gene is TRBJ2-2, the V gene TRBV30; either TRBD1 or TRBD2 may supply D (5 bases each). Trimming pared 0 bases from V and 7 bases from J, leaving 15 bases between. CDR1 and CDR2 from the germline V gene are GTSNPN and SVGIG (reference sequence). The CDR3 has 15 amino acids. DNA for the CDR3: TGTGCCTGGAGTGTGAGGGGCGCGTTGGGCGGGGAGCTGTTTTTT. This sequence encodes CAWSVRGALGGELFF.